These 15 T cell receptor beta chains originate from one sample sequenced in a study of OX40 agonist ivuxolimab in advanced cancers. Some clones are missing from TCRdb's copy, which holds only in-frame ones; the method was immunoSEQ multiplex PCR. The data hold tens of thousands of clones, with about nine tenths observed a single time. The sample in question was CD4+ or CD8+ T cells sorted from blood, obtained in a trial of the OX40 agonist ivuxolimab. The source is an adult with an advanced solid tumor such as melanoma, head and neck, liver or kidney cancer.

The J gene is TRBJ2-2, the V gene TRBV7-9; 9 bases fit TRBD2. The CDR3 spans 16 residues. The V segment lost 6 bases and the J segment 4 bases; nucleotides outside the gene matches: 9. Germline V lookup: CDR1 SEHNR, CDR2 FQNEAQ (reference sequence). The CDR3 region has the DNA TGTGCCAGCAGACGAGGGACTAGCCGGTTCACCGGGGAGCTGTTTTTT. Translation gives CASRRGTSRFTGELFF.

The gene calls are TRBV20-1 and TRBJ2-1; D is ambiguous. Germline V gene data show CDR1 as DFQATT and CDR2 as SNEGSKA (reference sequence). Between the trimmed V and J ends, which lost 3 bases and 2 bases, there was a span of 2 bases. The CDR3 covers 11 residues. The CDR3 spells CSARPYNEQFF. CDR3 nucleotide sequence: TGCAGTGCTAGGCCCTACAATGAGCAGTTCTTC.

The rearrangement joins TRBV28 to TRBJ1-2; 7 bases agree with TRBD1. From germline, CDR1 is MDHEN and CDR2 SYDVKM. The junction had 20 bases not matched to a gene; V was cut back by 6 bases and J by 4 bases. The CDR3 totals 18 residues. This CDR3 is CASSRLGGRGGAVYGYTF. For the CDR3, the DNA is TGTGCCAGCAGCCGTCTGGGGGGCAGAGGGGGCGCTGTCTATGGCTACACCTTC.

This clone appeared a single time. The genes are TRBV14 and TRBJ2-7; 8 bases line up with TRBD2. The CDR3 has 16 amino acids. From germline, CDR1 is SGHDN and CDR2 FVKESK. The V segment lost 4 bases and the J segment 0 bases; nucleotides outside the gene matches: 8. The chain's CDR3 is CASSPRLALDSYEQYF. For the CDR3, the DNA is TGTGCCAGCAGCCCCAGACTAGCGCTTGACTCCTACGAGCAGTACTTC.

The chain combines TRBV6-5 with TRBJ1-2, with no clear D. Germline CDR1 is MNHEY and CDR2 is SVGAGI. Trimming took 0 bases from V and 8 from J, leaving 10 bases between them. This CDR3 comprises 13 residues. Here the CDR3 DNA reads TGTGCCAGCAGTTACTCCCCATCGGGAGGCTACACCTTC. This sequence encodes CASSYSPSGGYTF.

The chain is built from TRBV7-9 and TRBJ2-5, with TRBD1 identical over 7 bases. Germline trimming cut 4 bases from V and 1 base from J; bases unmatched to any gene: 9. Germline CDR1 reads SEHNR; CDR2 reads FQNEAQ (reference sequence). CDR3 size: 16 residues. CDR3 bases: TGTGCCAGCAGCTCGCCTAGGACAGGATCCCAAGAGACCCAGTACTTC. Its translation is CASSSPRTGSQETQYF.

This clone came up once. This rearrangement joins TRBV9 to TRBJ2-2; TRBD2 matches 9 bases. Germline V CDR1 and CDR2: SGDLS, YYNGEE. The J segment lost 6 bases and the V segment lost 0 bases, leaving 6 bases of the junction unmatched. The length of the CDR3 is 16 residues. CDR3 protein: CASSVVSSGTAGELFF. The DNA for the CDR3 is TGTGCCAGCAGCGTAGTTTCTAGCGGGACGGCCGGGGAGCTGTTTTTT.

CDR3 coding DNA: TGTGCCATCAGGAGGTTGGTGGAGGGTGGAAACACCATATATTTT. Amino acids: CAIRRLVEGGNTIYF. The rearrangement links TRBV10-3 to TRBJ1-3; the D is unclear. Trimming shortened V by 6 bases and J by 3 bases, and 15 bases separated the two germline ends. Germline lookup yields CDR1 ENHRY and CDR2 SYGVKD. This CDR3 spans 15 amino acids.

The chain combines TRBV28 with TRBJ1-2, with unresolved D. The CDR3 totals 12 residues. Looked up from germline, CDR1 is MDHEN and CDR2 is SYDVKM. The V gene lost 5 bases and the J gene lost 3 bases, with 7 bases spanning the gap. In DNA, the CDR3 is TGTGCCAGCAGTCCGGGGTACTATGGCTACACCTTC. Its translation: CASSPGYYGYTF.

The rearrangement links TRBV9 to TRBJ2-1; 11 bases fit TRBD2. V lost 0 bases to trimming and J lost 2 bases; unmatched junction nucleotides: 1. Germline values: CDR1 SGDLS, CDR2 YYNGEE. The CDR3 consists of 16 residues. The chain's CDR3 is CASSVGLAGTYNEQFF. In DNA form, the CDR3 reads TGTGCCAGCAGCGTAGGACTAGCGGGGACCTACAATGAGCAGTTCTTC.

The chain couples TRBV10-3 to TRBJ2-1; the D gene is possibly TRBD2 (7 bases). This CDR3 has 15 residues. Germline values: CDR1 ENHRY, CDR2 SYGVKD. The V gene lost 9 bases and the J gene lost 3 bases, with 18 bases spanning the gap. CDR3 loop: CAISLGAGVYNEQFF. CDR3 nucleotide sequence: TGTGCCATATCTCTGGGGGCGGGAGTCTACAATGAGCAGTTCTTC.

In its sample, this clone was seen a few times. The CDR3 DNA follows: TGCGCCAGCAGCTTGGCTCTTAAACAGGGTACTGAAGCTTTCTTT. This sequence encodes CASSLALKQGTEAFF. The chain combines TRBV5-1 with TRBJ1-1, with D possibly matching TRBD1 (6 bases). V lost 0 bases and J 5 bases, leaving 14 bases between the germline ends. In germline, CDR1 is SGHRS, CDR2 YFSETQ. The CDR3 runs 15 residues.

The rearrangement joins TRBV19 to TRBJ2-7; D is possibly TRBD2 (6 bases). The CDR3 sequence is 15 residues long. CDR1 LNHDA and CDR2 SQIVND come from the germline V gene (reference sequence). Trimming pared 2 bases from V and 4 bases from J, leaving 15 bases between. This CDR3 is CASSIRGGLGYEQYF. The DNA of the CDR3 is TGTGCCAGTAGTATACGGGGAGGCCTAGGGTACGAGCAGTACTTC.

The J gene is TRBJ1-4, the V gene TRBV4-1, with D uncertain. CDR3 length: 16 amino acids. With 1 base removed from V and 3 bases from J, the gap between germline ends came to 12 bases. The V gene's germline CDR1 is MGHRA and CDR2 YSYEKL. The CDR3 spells CASSQVGNYPNEKLFF. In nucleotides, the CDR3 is TGCGCCAGCAGCCAAGTAGGAAACTACCCTAATGAAAAACTGTTTTTT.

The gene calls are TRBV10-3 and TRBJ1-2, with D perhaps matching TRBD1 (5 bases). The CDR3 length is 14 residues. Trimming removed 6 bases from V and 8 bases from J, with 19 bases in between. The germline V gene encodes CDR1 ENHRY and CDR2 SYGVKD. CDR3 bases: TGTGCCATCAGGACAGATAGGGGTGGAGAGGGCTACACCTTC. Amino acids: CAIRTDRGGEGYTF.